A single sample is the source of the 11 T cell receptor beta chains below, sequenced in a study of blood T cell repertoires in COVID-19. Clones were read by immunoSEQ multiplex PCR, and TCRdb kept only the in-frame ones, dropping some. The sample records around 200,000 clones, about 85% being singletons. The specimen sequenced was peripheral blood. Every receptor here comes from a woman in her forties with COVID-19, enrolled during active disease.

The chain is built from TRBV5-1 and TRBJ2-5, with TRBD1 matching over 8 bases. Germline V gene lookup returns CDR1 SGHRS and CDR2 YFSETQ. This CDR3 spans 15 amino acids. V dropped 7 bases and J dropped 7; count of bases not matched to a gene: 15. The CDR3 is CASLDGQGLAGTQYF. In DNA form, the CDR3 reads TGCGCCAGCCTAGATGGACAGGGTTTGGCGGGGACCCAGTACTTC.

The CDR3 loop is CARSLPGETQYF. The DNA for the CDR3 is TGTGCCAGAAGCTTGCCAGGGGAGACCCAGTACTTC. The chain joins TRBV5-3 to TRBJ2-5; TRBD1 might be the D (5 bases). TRBV5-3 is an ORF; its function is uncertain. The CDR3 covers 12 residues. V shed 1 base and J shed 5 bases, with 6 bases lying between them.

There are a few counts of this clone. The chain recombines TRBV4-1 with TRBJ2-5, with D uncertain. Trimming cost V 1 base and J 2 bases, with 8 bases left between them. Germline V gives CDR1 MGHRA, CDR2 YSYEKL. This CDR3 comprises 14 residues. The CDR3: CASSQVTEQETQYF. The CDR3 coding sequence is TGCGCCAGCAGCCAAGTAACAGAACAAGAGACCCAGTACTTC.

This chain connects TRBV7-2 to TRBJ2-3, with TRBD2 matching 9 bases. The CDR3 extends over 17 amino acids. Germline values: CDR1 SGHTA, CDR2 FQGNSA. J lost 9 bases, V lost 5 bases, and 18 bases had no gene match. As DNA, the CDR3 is TGTGCCAGCAGCCCGTCCGGGCGGGAGGGCCGGTTTGGCACGCAGTATTTT. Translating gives CASSPSGREGRFGTQYF.

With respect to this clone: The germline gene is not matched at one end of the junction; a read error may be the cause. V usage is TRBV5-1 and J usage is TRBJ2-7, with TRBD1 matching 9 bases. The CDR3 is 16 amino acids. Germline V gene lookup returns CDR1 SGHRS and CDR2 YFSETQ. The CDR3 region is CVSSPLSGQGVYEQYF. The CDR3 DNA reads TGCGTCAGCAGCCCCTTGTCGGGACAGGGTGTCTACGAGCAGTACTTC.

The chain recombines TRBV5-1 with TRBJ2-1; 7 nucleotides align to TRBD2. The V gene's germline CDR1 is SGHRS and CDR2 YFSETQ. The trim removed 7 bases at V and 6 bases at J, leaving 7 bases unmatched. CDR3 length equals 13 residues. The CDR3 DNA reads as TGCGCCAGCGGAACTAGCGTCGCCAATGAGCAGTTCTTC. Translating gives CASGTSVANEQFF.

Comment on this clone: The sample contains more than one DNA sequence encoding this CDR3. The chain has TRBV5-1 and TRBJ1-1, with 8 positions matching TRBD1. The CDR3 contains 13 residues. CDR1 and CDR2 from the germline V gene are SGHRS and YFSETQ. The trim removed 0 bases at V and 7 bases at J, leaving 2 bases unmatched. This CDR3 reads CASSLGQGLEAFF. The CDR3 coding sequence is TGCGCCAGCAGCTTGGGACAGGGGCTTGAAGCTTTCTTT.

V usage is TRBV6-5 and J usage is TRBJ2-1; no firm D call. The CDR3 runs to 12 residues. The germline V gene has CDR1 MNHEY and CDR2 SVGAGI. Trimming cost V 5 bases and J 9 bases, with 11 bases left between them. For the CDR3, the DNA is TGTGCCAGCAGTCGCTCAGCTAGTGAGCAGTTCTTC. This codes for CASSRSASEQFF.

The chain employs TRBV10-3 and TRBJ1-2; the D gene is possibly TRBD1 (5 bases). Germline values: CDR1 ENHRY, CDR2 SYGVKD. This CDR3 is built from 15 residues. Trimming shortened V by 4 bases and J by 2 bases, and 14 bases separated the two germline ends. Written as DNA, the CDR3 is TGTGCCATCAGTGGGGGGGAGGGTAAAAACTATGGCTACACCTTC. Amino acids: CAISGGEGKNYGYTF.

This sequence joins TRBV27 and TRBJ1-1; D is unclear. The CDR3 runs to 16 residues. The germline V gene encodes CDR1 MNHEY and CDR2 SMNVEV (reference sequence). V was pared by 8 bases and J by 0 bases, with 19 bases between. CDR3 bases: TGTGCCAGCTGCGTGGCGGTTTCGTCCATGAACACTGAAGCTTTCTTT. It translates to CASCVAVSSMNTEAFF.

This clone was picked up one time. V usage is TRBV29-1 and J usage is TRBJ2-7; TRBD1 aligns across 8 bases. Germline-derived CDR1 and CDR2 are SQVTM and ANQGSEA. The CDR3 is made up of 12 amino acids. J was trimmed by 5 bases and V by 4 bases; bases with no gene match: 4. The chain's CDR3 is CSVAGGVHEQYF. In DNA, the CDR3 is TGCAGCGTTGCAGGGGGCGTCCACGAGCAGTACTTC.